This T cell receptor beta chain is drawn from a study of blood T cell repertoires in COVID-19. At the level of the study: There were acute and convalescent COVID-19 samples, and they came from the United States, Italy and Spain. Sources were T cells, B-cell-depleted T cells, or PBMCs; the material itself was cDNA or gDNA.

In the original workflow: How many nucleated cells were present was estimated from reference gene primer amplification. Some clones are missing from TCRdb's copy, which holds only in-frame ones; the method was immunoSEQ multiplex PCR. That table supplies the V and J calls and clone size; D and trimming were determined from the DNA. The table shows some 250,000 clones, with approximately 86% occurring only once. This CDR3 has 11 amino acids. Germline values: CDR1 SEHNR, CDR2 FQNEAQ (reference sequence). V was clipped by 10 bases and J by 2 bases, with 8 bases between them. The V gene is TRBV7-9, the J gene TRBJ1-1, with unresolved D. The specimen sequenced was peripheral blood. The TCR originated in a young man with active or convalescent COVID-19. The CDR3 loop reads CATQKNTEAFF. The CDR3 DNA reads as TGTGCCACCCAAAAAAACACTGAAGCTTTCTTT.